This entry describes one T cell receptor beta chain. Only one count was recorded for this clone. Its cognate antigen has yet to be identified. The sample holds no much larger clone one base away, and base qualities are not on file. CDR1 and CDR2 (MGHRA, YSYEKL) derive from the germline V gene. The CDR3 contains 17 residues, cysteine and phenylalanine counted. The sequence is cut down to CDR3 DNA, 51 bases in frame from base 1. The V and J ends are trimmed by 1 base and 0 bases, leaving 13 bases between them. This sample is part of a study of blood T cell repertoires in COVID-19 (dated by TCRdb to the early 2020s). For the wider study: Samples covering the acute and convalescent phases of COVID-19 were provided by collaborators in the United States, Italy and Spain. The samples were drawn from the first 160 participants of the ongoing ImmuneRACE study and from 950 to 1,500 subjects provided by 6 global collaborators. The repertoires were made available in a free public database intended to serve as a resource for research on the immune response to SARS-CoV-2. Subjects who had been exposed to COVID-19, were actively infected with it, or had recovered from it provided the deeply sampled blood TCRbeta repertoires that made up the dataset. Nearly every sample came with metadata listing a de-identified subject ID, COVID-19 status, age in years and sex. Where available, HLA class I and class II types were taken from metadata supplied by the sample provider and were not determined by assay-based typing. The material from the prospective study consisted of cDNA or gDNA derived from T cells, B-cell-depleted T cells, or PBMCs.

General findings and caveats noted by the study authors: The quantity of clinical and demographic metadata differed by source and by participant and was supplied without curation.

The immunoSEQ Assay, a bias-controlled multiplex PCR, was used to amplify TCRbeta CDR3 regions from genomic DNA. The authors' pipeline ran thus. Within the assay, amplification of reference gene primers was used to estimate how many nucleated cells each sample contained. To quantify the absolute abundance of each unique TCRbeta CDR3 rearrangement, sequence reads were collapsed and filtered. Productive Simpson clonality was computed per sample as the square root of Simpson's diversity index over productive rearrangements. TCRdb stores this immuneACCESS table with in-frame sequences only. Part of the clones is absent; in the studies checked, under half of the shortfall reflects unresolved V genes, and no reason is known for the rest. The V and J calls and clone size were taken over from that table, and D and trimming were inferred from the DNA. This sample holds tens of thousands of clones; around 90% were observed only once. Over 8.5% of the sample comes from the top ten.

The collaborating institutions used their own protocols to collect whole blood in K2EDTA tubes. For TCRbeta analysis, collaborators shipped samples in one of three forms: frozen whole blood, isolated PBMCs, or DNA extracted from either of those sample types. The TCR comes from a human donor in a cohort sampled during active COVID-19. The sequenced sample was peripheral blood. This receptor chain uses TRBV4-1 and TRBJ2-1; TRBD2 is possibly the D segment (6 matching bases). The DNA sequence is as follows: TGCGCCAGCAGCCAAGGGCGGGGAGTTAGCTCCTACAATGAGCAGTTCTTC. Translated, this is CASSQGRGVSSYNEQFF.